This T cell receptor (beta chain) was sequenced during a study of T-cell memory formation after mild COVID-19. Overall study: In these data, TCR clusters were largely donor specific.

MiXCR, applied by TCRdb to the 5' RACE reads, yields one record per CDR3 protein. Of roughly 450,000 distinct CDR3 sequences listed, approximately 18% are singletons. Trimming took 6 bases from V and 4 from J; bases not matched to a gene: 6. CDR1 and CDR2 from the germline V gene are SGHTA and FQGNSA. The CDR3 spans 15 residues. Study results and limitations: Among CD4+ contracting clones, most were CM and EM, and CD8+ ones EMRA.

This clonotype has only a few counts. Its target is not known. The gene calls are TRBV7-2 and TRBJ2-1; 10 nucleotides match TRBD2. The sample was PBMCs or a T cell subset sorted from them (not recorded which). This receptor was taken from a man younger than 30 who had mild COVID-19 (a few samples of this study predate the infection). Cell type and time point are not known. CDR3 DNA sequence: TGTGCCAGCAGACGACCGGGACTAGCGTACAATGAGCAGTTCTTC. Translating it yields CASRRPGLAYNEQFF.